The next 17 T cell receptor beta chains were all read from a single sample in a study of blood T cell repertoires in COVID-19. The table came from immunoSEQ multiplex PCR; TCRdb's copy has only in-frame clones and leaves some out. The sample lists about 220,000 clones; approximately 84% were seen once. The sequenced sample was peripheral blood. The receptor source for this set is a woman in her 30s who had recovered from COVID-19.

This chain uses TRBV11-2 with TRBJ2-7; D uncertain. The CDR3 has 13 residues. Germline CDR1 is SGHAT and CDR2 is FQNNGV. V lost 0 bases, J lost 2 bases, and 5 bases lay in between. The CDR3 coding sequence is TGTGCCAGCAGCTTAGATACAACCTACGAGCAGTACTTC. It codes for CASSLDTTYEQYF.

CDR3 region: CSGETGGNGYTF. The CDR3 nucleotides are TGCAGCGGGGAAACAGGGGGCAATGGCTACACCTTC. The chain employs TRBV29-1 and TRBJ1-2, with TRBD1 matching 9 bases. After removal of 7 bases from V and 6 bases from J, the junction contained 6 bases not matched to a gene. The germline CDR1 and CDR2 sequences are SQVTM and ANQGSEA. The CDR3 extends over 12 amino acids. The full variable domain, in which reference TRBV29-1 and TRBJ1-2 provide the parts outside the CDR3, is SAVISQKPSRDICQRGTSLTIQCQVDSQVTMMFWYRQQPGQSLTLIATANQGSEATYESGFVIDKFPISRPNLTFSTLTVSNMSPEDSSIYLCSGETGGNGYTFGSGTRLTVV.

The CDR3 DNA follows: TGCAGTGCTAGTTGGACTATCACAGATACGCAGTATTTT. It specifies CSASWTITDTQYF. The rearrangement uses TRBV20-1 and TRBJ2-3, with D tentatively TRBD2 (6 bases). V was pared by 3 bases and J by 2 bases, with 9 bases between. This CDR3 is 13 amino acids long. The germline CDR1 and CDR2 sequences are DFQATT and SNEGSKA (reference sequence).

The CDR3 nucleotides read TGTGCCAGCAGCTTAGGTTCAGCGGGGCCTAACACAGATACGCAGTATTTT. Amino acids: CASSLGSAGPNTDTQYF. The chain couples TRBV7-2 to TRBJ2-3, with TRBD2 identical over 7 bases. V was clipped by 1 base and J by 2 bases; unmatched bases: 9. The CDR3 covers 17 residues. Germline V gives CDR1 SGHTA, CDR2 FQGNSA.

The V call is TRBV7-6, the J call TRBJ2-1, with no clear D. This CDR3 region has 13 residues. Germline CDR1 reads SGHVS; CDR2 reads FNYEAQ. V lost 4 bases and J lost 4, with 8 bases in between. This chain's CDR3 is CASSSSRYNEQFF. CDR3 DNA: TGTGCCAGCAGCTCGTCGAGATACAATGAGCAGTTCTTC.

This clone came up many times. The CDR3 spells CASSQDEGWTVNSNQPQHF. In DNA form, the CDR3 reads TGCGCCAGCAGCCAAGATGAAGGGTGGACAGTCAATAGCAATCAGCCCCAGCATTTT. The chain recombines TRBV4-1 with TRBJ1-5; tentative D call: TRBD1 (6 bases). The CDR3 is 19 amino acids. Trimming cost V 0 bases and J 0 bases, with 18 bases left between them. Germline V gives CDR1 MGHRA, CDR2 YSYEKL.

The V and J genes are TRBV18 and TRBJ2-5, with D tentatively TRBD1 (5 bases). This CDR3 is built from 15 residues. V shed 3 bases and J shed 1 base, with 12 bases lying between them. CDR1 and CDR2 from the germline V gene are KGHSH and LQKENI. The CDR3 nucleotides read TGTGCCAGCTCACCCCGAGACAGTTTCCAAGAGACCCAGTACTTC. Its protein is CASSPRDSFQETQYF.

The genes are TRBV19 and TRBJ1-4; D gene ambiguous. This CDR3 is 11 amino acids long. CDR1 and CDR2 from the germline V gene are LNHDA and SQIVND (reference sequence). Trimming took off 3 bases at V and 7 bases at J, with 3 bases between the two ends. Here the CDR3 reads CASSMAEKLFF. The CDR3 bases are TGTGCCAGTAGTATGGCTGAAAAACTGTTTTTT.

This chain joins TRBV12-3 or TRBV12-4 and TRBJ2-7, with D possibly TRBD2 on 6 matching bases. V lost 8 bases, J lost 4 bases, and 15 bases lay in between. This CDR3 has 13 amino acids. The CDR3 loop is CASGNGGVYEQYF. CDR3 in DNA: TGTGCCAGCGGAAATGGCGGGGTTTACGAGCAGTACTTC.

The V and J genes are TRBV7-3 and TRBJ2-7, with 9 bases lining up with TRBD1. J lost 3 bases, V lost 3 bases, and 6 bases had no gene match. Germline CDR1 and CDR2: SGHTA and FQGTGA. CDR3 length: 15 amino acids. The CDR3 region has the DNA TGTGCCAGCAGCTTGGATTCGGGACAGGGCTACGAGCAGTACTTC. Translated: CASSLDSGQGYEQYF.

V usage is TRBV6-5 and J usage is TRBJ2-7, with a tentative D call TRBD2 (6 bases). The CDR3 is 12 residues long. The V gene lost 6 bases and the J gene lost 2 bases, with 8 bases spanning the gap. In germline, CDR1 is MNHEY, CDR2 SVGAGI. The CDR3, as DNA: TGTGCCAGCAGGGGGGGACCCTACGAGCAGTACTTC. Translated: CASRGGPYEQYF.

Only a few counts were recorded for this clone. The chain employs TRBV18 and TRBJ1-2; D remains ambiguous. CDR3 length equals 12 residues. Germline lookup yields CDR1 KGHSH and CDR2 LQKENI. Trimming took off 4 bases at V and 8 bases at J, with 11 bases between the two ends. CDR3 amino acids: CASSLSVSGYTF. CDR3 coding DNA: TGTGCCAGCTCACTCTCCGTCTCGGGCTACACCTTC.

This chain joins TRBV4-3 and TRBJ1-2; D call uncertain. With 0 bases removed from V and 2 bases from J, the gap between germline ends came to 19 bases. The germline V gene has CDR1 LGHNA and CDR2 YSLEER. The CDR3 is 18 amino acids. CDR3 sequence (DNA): TGCGCCAGCAGCCAAGATCTCAGGCAGCTCAAGGTGAACTATGGCTACACCTTC. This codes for CASSQDLRQLKVNYGYTF.

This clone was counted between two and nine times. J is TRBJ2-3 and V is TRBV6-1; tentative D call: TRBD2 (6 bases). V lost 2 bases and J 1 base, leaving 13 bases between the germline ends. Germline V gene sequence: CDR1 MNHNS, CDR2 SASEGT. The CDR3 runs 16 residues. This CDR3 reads CASSERNSGRTDTQYF. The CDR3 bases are TGTGCCAGCAGTGAAAGGAATAGCGGACGCACAGATACGCAGTATTTT.

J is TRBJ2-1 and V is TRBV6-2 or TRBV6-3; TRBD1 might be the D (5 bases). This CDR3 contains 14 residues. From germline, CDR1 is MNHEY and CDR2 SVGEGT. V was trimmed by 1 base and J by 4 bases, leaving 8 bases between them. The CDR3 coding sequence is TGTGCCAGCAGTTACTTACAGGTTTACAATGAGCAGTTCTTC. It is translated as CASSYLQVYNEQFF.

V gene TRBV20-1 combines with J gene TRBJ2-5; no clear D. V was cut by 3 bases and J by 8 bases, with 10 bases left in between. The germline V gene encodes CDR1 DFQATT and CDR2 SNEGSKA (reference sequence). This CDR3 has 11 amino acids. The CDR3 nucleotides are TGCAGTGCTAGTCCTTCTATCACCCAGTACTTC. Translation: CSASPSITQYF.

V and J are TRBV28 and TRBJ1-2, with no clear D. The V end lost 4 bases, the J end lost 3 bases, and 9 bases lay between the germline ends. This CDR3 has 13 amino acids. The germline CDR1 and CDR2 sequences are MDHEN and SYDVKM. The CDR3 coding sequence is TGTGCCAGCAGTTCGTTCCCCGACTATGGCTACACCTTC. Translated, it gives CASSSFPDYGYTF.